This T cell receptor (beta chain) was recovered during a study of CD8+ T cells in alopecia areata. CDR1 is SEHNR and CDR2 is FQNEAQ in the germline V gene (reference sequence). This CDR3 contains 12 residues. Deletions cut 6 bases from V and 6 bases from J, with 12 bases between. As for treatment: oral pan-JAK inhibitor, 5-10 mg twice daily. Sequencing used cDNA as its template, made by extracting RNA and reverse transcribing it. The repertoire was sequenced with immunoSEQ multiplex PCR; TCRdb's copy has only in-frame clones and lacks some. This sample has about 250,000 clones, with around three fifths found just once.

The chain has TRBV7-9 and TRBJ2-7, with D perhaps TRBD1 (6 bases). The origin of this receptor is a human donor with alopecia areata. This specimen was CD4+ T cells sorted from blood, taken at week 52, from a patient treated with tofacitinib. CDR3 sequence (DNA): TGTGCCAGCAGTAAACAGGGACGCGAGCAGTACTTC. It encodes CASSKQGREQYF.